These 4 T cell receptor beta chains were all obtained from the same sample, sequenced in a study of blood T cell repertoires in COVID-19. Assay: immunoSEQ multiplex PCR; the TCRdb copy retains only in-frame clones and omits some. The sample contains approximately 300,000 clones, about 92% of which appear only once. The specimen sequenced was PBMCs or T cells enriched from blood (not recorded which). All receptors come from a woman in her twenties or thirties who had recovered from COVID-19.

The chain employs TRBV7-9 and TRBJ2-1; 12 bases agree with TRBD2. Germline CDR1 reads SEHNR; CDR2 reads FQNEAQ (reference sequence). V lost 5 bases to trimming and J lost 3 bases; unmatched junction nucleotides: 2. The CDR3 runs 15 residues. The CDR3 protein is CASSATSGSYNEQFF. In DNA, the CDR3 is TGTGCCAGCAGCGCGACTAGCGGGAGCTACAATGAGCAGTTCTTC. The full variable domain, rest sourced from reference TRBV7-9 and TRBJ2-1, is DTGVSQNPRHKITKRGQNVTFRCDPISEHNRLYWYRQTLGQGPEFLTYFQNEAQLEKSRLLSDRFSAERPKGSFSTLEIQRTEQGDSAMYLCASSATSGSYNEQFFGPGTRLTVL.

Written as DNA, the CDR3 is TGTGCCAGCCGGGACAGGCGCTACGAGCAGTACTTC. It is translated as CASRDRRYEQYF. The J gene is TRBJ2-7, the V gene TRBV2, with 8 bases matching TRBD1. V shed 8 bases, J shed 3 bases, and the junction held 3 bases outside the gene matches. The length of the CDR3 is 12 residues. In germline, CDR1 is SNHLY, CDR2 FYNNEI.

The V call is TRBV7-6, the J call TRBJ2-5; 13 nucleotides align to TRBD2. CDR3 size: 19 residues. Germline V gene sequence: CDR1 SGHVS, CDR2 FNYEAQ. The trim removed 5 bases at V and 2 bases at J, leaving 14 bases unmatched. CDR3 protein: CASSTEGALAGGRQETQYF. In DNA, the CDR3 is TGTGCCAGCAGCACCGAGGGGGCACTAGCGGGGGGGCGTCAAGAGACCCAGTACTTC.

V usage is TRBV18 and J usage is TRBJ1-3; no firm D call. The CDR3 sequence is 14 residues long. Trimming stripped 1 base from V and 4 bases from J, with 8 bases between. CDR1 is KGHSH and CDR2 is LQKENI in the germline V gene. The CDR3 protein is CASSPQGEGNTIYF. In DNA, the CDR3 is TGTGCCAGCTCACCACAGGGAGAAGGAAACACCATATATTTT.